Listed below are T cell receptor beta chains from one sample, sequenced in a study of blood T cell repertoires in COVID-19. Libraries were prepared by immunoSEQ multiplex PCR; TCRdb keeps only in-frame clonotypes and omits some of them. The sample lists hundreds of thousands of clones, about 88% seen once, with around 2.7% in the top ten. Sequencing was performed on PBMCs or T cells enriched from blood (not recorded which). The receptors derive from a man in his sixties who had recovered from COVID-19. Both conserved end residues are part of each CDR3. D genes are given only for firm matches. A row's size may be missing; if present it is once, few, many or a size class.

>TRBJ2-2|17|-|TRBD1|TRBV3-1/TRBV3-2
CASSQRYRQGNTGELFF
TGTGCCAGCAGCCAACGCTATCGACAGGGAAACACCGGGGAGCTGTTTTTT
>TRBJ1-1|14|-|-|TRBV7-2
CASSFRGRLTEAFF
TGTGCCAGCAGCTTTAGGGGCCGTCTCACTGAAGCTTTCTTT
>TRBJ2-7|15|once|TRBD2|TRBV27
CASSPRLAAAYEQYF
TGTGCCAGCAGTCCGCGACTAGCTGCGGCCTACGAGCAGTACTTC
>TRBJ2-7|15|-|TRBD1|TRBV4-1
CASSQGGTAAYEQYF
TGCGCCAGCAGCCAAGGGGGGACAGCAGCCTACGAGCAGTACTTC
>TRBJ2-3|14|-|TRBD2|TRBV4-2
CASSQGLATDTQYF
TGTGCCAGCAGCCAGGGACTAGCCACGGATACGCAGTATTTT
>TRBJ2-1|11|once|TRBD1|TRBV12-3/TRBV12-4
CASSLDRGSFF
TGTGCCAGCAGTTTAGACAGGGGGAGTTTCTTC
>TRBJ2-3|13|-|TRBD1|TRBV29-1
CSAGQGFADTQYF
TGCAGCGCGGGACAGGGGTTTGCAGATACGCAGTATTTT
>TRBJ1-5|17|-|TRBD1|TRBV10-3
CAISESIGTGNNQPQHF
TGTGCCATCAGTGAGTCTATCGGGACAGGGAACAATCAGCCCCAGCATTTT
>TRBJ1-4|12|-|TRBD1|TRBV29-1
CSVSQGFRKLFF
TGCAGCGTATCACAGGGGTTCCGAAAACTGTTTTTT
>TRBJ1-1|13|-|-|TRBV15
CATSRGGAREAFF
TGTGCCACCAGCAGAGGTGGGGCCAGAGAAGCTTTCTTT
>TRBJ2-2|14|once|-|TRBV6-5
CASAVFVNTGELFF
TGTGCCAGCGCAGTTTTTGTGAACACCGGGGAGCTGTTTTTT
>TRBJ1-4|17|-|TRBD1|TRBV4-3
CASSPGTGGSTNEKLFF
TGCGCCAGCAGCCCAGGGACAGGGGGATCAACTAATGAAAAACTGTTTTTT
>TRBJ2-1|16|-|TRBD2|TRBV4-1
CASSPYAGGHYNEQFF
TGCGCCAGCAGCCCTTACGCGGGGGGTCACTACAATGAGCAGTTCTTC
>TRBJ2-7|16|-|TRBD2|TRBV30
CAWSPSWVAGPYEQYF
TGTGCCTGGAGTCCAAGTTGGGTAGCGGGACCCTACGAGCAGTACTTC
>TRBJ1-1|12|-|-|TRBV30
CAWSSGGFEAFF
TGTGCCTGGAGTAGCGGGGGTTTCGAAGCTTTCTTT
>TRBJ1-2|15|-|TRBD1|TRBV7-9
CASSLPPTGDYGYTF
TGTGCCAGCAGCTTACCTCCGACAGGGGACTATGGCTACACCTTC
>TRBJ1-2|14|-|TRBD1|TRBV6-6
CASRQTGGRQGYTF
TGTGCCAGCAGACAAACAGGGGGCCGTCAGGGCTACACCTTC
>TRBJ1-6|15|-|-|TRBV2
CASSERRSYNSPLHF
TGTGCCAGCAGTGAGCGGAGGTCCTATAATTCACCCCTCCACTTT
>TRBJ2-6|22|-|-|TRBV21-1
CASSKPSTRTSGRAQGANVLTF
TGTGCCAGCAGCAAACCTTCTACCCGGACTAGCGGGAGGGCCCAGGGGGCCAACGTCCTGACTTTC